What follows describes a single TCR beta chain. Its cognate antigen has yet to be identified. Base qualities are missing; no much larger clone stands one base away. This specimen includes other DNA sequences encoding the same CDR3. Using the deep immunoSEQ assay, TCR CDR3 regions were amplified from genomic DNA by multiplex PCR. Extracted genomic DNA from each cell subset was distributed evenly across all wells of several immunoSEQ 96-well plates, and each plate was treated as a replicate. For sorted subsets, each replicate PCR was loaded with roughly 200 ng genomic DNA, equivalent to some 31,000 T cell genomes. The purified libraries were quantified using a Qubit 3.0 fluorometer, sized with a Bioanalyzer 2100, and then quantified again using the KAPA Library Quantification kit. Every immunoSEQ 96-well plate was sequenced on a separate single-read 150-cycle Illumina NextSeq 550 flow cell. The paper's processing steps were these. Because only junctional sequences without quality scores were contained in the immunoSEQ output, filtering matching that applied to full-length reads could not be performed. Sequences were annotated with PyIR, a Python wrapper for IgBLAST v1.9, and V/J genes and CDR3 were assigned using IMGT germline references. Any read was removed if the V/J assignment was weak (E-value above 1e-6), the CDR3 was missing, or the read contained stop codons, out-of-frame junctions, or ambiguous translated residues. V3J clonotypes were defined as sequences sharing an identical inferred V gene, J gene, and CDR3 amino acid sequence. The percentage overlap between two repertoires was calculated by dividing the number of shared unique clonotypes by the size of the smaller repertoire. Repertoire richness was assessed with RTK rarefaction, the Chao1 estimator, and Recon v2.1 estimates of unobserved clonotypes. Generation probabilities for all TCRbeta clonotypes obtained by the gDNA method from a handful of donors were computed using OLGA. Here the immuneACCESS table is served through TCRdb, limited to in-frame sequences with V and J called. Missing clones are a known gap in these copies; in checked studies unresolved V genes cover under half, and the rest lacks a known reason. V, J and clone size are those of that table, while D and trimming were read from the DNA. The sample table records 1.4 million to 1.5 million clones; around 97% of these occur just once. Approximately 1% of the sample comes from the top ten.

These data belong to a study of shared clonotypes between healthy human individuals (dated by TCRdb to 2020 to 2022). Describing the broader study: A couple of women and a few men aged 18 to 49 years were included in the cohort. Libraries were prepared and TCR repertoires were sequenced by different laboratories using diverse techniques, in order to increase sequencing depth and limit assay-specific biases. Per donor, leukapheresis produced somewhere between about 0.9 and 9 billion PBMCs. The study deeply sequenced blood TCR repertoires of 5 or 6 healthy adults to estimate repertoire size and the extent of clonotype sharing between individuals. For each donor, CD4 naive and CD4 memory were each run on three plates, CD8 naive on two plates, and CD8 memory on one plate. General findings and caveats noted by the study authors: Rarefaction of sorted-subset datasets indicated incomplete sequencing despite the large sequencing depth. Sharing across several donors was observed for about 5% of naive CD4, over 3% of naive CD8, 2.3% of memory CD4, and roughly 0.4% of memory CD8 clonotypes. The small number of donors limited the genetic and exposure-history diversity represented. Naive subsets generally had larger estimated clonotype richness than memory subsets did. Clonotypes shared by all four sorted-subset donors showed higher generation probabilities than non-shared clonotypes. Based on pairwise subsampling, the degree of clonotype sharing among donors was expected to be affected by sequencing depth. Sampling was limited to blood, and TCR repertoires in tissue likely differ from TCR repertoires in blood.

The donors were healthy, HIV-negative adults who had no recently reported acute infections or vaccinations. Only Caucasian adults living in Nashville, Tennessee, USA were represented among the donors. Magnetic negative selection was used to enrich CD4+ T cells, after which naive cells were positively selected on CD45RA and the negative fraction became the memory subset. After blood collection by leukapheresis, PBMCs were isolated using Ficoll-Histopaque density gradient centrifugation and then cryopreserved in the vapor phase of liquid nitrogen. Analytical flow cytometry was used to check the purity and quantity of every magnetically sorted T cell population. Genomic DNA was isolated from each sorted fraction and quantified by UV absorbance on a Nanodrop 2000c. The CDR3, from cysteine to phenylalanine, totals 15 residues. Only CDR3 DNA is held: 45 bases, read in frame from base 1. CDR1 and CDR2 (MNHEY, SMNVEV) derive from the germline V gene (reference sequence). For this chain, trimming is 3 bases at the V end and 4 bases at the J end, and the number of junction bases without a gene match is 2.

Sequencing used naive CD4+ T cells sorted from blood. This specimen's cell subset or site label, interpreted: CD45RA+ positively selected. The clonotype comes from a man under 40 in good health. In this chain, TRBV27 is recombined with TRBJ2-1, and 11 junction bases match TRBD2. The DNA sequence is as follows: TGTGCCAGCAGTTTCTTAGCGGGAGGGTACAATGAGCAGTTCTTC. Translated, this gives CASSFLAGGYNEQFF.